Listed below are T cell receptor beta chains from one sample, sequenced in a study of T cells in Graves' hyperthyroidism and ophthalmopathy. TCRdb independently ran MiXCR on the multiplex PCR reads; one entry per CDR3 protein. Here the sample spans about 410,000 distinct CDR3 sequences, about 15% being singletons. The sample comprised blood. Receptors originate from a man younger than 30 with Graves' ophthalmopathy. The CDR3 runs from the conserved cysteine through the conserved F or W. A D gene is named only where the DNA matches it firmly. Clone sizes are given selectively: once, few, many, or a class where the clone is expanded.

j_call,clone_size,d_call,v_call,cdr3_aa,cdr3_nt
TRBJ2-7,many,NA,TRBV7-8,CASSLGTQTYEQYF,TGTGCCAGCAGCTTAGGGACTCAGACCTACGAGCAGTACTTC
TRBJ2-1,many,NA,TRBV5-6,CASSSYGSGNEQFF,TGTGCCAGCAGCTCGTACGGTAGCGGCAATGAGCAGTTCTTC
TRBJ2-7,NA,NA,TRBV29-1,CSVILAYEQYF,TGCAGCGTCATACTAGCTTACGAGCAGTACTTC
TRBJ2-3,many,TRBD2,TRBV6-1,CASSRAGVADTQYF,TGTGCCAGCAGTCGAGCGGGAGTGGCAGATACGCAGTATTTT
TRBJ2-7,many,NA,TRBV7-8,CASNHRSNSYEQYF,TGTGCCAGCAACCACAGGAGTAACTCCTACGAGCAGTACTTC
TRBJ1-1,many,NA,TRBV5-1,CASSSGEENTEAFF,TGCGCCAGCTCCTCCGGCGAGGAGAACACTGAAGCTTTCTTT
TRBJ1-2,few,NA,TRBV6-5,CASSYSAQNYGYTF,TGTGCCAGCAGTTACTCTGCCCAGAACTATGGCTACACCTTC
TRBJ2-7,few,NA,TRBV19,CASSMVDRRASEQYF,TGTGCCAGTAGTATGGTAGACAGGAGAGCCTCCGAGCAGTACTTC
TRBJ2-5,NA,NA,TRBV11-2,CASSRRDTLQETQYF,TGCGCCAGCAGCCGCCGGGACACGTTGCAAGAGACCCAGTACTTC
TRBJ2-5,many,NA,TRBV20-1,CSHLDLEGTQYF,TGCAGCCACCTCGACCTCGAGGGCACCCAGTACTTC
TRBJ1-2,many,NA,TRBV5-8,CATQLLGADGYTF,TGTGCCACCCAGCTTCTCGGAGCTGATGGCTACACCTTC
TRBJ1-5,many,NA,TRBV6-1,CASSEGNNQPQHF,TGTGCCAGCAGTGAAGGCAACAATCAGCCCCAGCATTTT
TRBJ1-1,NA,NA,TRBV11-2,CASSTLTGLNTEAFF,TGTGCCAGCAGCACGTTGACAGGATTGAACACTGAAGCTTTCTTT
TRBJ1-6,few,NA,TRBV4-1,CASSQGQSASYNSPLHF,TGCGCCAGCAGCCAAGGCCAGTCTGCTAGCTATAATTCACCCCTCCACTTT
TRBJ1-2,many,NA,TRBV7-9,CASTVDITPSYGYTF,TGTGCCAGCACTGTAGACATCACCCCCTCCTATGGCTACACCTTC
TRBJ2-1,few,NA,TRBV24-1,CATSDLDNEQFF,TGTGCCACCAGTGATTTGGACAATGAGCAGTTCTTC
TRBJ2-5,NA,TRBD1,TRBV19,CASKDRDSIIETQYF,TGTGCCAGTAAAGACCGGGACAGTATCATCGAGACCCAGTACTTC
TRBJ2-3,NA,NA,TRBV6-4,CASSDGDADTQYF,TGTGCCAGCAGTGATGGGGATGCAGATACGCAGTATTTT
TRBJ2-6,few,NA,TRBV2,CASLSTATLYRVLTF,TGTGCCAGCCTTTCGACAGCAACCTTATACCGCGTCCTGACTTTC
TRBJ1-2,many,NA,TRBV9,CASSVYMHGYTF,TGTGCCAGCAGCGTATATATGCATGGCTACACCTTC
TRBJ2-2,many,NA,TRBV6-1,CASSVGPGGAANTGELFF,TGTGCCAGCAGTGTCGGACCTGGGGGCGCGGCGAACACCGGGGAGCTGTTTTTT
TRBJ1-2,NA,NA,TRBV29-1,CSGEPGDYGYTF,TGCAGCGGAGAGCCAGGGGACTATGGCTACACCTTC
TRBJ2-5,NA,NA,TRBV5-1,CASRTGLYQETQYF,TGCGCCAGCAGGACGGGACTGTACCAAGAGACCCAGTACTTC
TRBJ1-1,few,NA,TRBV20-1,CSAPWMNTEAFF,TGCAGTGCCCCGTGGATGAACACTGAAGCTTTCTTT
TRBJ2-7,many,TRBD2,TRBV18,CASSRLAGYEQYF,TGTGCCAGCTCACGTCTAGCGGGCTACGAGCAGTACTTC
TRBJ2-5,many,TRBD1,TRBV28,CASRPLDRGIGETQYF,TGTGCCAGCAGGCCGTTGGACAGGGGTATCGGGGAGACCCAGTACTTC
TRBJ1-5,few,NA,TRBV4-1,CASSPIVQPYSNQPQHF,TGCGCCAGCAGCCCTATAGTACAGCCATATAGCAATCAGCCCCAGCATTTT
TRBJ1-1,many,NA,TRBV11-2,CASSPRDGQAFF,TGTGCCAGCAGCCCGAGGGACGGACAAGCTTTCTTT
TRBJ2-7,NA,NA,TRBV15,CATSRQGLEQYF,TGTGCCACCAGCAGACAGGGACTCGAGCAGTACTTC
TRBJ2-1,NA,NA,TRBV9,CASSVGGRDSEQFF,TGTGCCAGCAGCGTAGGAGGGAGGGACAGTGAGCAGTTCTTC
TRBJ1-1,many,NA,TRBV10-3,CAIKGPGSTEAFF,TGTGCCATCAAAGGTCCAGGGTCCACTGAAGCTTTCTTT
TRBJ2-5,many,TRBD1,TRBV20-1,CSARDSGGYETQYF,TGCAGTGCTAGAGATTCAGGGGGTTATGAGACCCAGTACTTC
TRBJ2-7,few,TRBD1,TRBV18,CASSPRTGGVYEQYF,TGTGCCAGCTCACCACGAACAGGGGGCGTCTACGAGCAGTACTTC
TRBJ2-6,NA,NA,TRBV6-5,CASSYRSSGANVLTF,TGTGCCAGCAGTTATAGGAGCTCTGGGGCCAACGTCCTGACTTTC
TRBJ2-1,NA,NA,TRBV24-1,CATSDEIMGHRLQFF,TGTGCCACCAGTGACGAGATAATGGGACACCGACTGCAGTTCTTC
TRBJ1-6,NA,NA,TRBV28,CASSLMEPGNSPLHF,TGTGCCAGCAGTTTAATGGAACCAGGAAATTCACCCCTCCACTTT
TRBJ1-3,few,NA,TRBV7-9,CASSLQGGPGNTIYF,TGTGCCAGCAGCTTACAGGGTGGCCCTGGAAACACCATATATTTT
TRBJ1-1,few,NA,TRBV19,CASAQWETGLMNTEAFF,TGTGCCAGTGCCCAATGGGAAACGGGCCTCATGAACACTGAAGCTTTCTTT
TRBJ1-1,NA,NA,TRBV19,CASSSQGTFSTEAFF,TGTGCCAGTAGTAGCCAGGGGACCTTTAGCACTGAAGCTTTCTTT
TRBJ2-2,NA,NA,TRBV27,CASSLENGELFF,TGTGCCAGCAGTTTAGAAAACGGGGAGCTGTTTTTT
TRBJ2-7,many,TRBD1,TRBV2,CASRGQGYNEQYF,TGTGCCAGCAGGGGACAGGGGTACAACGAGCAGTACTTC
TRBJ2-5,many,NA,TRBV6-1,CASSTGDSTETQYF,TGTGCCAGCAGCACAGGGGACTCCACAGAGACCCAGTACTTC
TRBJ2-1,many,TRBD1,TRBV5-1,CASSLGTGGRNEQFF,TGCGCCAGCAGCCTAGGGACAGGGGGAAGGAATGAGCAGTTCTTC
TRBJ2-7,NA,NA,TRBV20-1,CSAPVLTNYEQYF,TGCAGTGCGCCCGTCTTGACTAACTACGAGCAGTACTTC
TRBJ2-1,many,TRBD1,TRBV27,CASSFSTGYYNEQFF,TGTGCCAGCAGTTTTTCGACAGGGTATTACAATGAGCAGTTCTTC
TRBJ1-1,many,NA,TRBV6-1,CASSEWDTEAFF,TGTGCCAGCAGTGAATGGGACACTGAAGCTTTCTTT
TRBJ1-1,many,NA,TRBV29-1,CSVDAGLGDTEAFF,TGCAGCGTGGACGCGGGGCTTGGGGACACTGAAGCTTTCTTT
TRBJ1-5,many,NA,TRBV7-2,CASSPAGLGGNQPQHF,TGTGCCAGCAGCCCGGCGGGCCTTGGGGGCAATCAGCCCCAGCATTTT
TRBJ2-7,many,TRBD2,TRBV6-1,CASSAGTSGRTYEQYF,TGTGCCAGCAGTGCTGGGACTAGCGGGAGAACCTACGAGCAGTACTTC
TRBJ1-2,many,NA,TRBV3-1,CASSQDKGNYGYTF,TGTGCCAGCAGCCAAGATAAGGGTAACTATGGCTACACCTTC